One sample yielded the 12 T cell receptor beta chains listed below, sequenced in a study of T cells in localized non-small cell lung cancer. The table came from immunoSEQ multiplex PCR; TCRdb's copy has only in-frame clones and leaves some out. The data hold about 23,000 clones, with around 88% observed a single time. The specimen comprised peripheral blood mononuclear cells, sampled before any cancer treatment. The receptors derive from a woman aged 35-75 years with stage III lung adenocarcinoma.

This chain connects TRBV19 to TRBJ1-5; TRBD1 is a possible D gene (5 bases). Trimming shortened V by 5 bases and J by 1 base, and 9 bases separated the two germline ends. CDR1 LNHDA and CDR2 SQIVND come from the germline V gene (reference sequence). CDR3 length: 14 amino acids. CDR3 DNA: TGTGCCAGTAGTGCGGGACGGAGCAATCAGCCCCAGCATTTT. Residues: CASSAGRSNQPQHF. Full variable domain (remainder filled in from reference TRBV19 and TRBJ1-5): DGGITQSPKYLFRKEGQNVTLSCEQNLNHDAMYWYRQDPGQGLRLIYYSQIVNDFQKGDIAEGYSVSREKKESFPLTVTSAQKNPTAFYLCASSAGRSNQPQHFGDGTRLSIL.

V gene TRBV13 combines with J gene TRBJ1-6; 7 positions agree with TRBD1. This CDR3 region has 16 residues. Losses at the gene ends were 5 bases for V and 8 bases for J; bases not matched to a gene: 12. Germline values: CDR1 PRHDT, CDR2 FYEKMQ (reference sequence). CDR3 coding DNA: TGTGCCAGCAGCACCCAGACAGGGAAAGCGCATTCACCCCTCCACTTT. This translates into CASSTQTGKAHSPLHF. Full variable domain (remainder filled in from reference TRBV13 and TRBJ1-6): AAGVIQSPRHLIKEKRETATLKCYPIPRHDTVYWYQQGPGQDPQFLISFYEKMQSDKGSIPDRFSAQQFSDYHSELNMSSLELGDSALYFCASSTQTGKAHSPLHFGNGTRLTVT.

The CDR3 spells CASSQDRTGSGNTIYF. CDR3 sequence (DNA): TGCGCCAGCAGCCAAGATCGGACAGGCTCAGGAAACACCATATATTTT. J is TRBJ1-3 and V is TRBV4-3; 7 positions agree with TRBD1. The germline gives CDR1 LGHNA, CDR2 YSLEER. The CDR3 length is 16 residues. Trimming cost V 0 bases and J 4 bases; bases outside gene matches: 6.

This chain joins TRBV5-4 and TRBJ1-2; perhaps TRBD1 as D (6 bases). Trimming left V 3 bases short and J 8 bases short, with 23 bases between. Germline assignment: CDR1 SGHNT and CDR2 YYREEE (reference sequence). This CDR3 comprises 16 residues. CDR3 amino acids: CASSSTGTQDGVGYTF. DNA of the CDR3: TGTGCCAGCAGCTCCACCGGGACACAGGACGGGGTGGGCTACACCTTC.

The gene calls are TRBV19 and TRBJ2-1; the D is unclear. The CDR3 loop spans 11 amino acids. Trimming removed 6 bases at V and 4 bases at J, with 4 bases between. CDR1 LNHDA and CDR2 SQIVND come from the germline V gene (reference sequence). The CDR3 protein is CASSQYNEQFF. CDR3 in DNA: TGTGCCAGTAGCCAATACAATGAGCAGTTCTTC.

V gene TRBV7-2 combines with J gene TRBJ2-7; TRBD2 agrees at 12 bases. CDR3 size: 15 residues. Germline loops: CDR1 SGHTA, CDR2 FQGNSA. The junction had 4 bases not matched to a gene; V was cut back by 5 bases and J by 2 bases. CDR3 DNA sequence: TGTGCCAGCAGCCCTCTAGCGGGGGGGGCCTACGAGCAGTACTTC. Amino acids: CASSPLAGGAYEQYF.

The chain carries TRBV4-2 and TRBJ1-1, with D uncertain. The germline V and J ends were trimmed by 4 bases and 3 bases, with 15 bases remaining between them. The CDR3 spans 15 residues. Germline assignment: CDR1 LGHNA and CDR2 YNFKEQ. CDR3 in amino acids: CASSLRVVPDTEAFF. DNA for the CDR3: TGTGCCAGCAGCCTGCGAGTGGTCCCTGACACTGAAGCTTTCTTT.

The V and J genes are TRBV6-1 and TRBJ2-5; weak D call: TRBD1 (6 bases). Per germline, CDR1 MNHNS and CDR2 SASEGT. The ends were cut back, 0 bases at V and 5 bases at J, with 16 bases in the middle. This CDR3 contains 16 residues. The CDR3 sequence: CASSEAGHVGQETQYF. Here the CDR3 DNA reads TGTGCCAGCAGTGAAGCGGGACACGTGGGGCAGGAGACCCAGTACTTC.

This chain connects TRBV5-6 to TRBJ1-2, with D possibly TRBD1 on 6 matching bases. CDR1 is SGHDT, CDR2 YYEEEE, per germline. V lost 5 bases and J lost 0, with 23 bases in between. The CDR3 runs 18 residues. The CDR3 loop is CASRTPGDTKAANYGYTF. DNA of the CDR3: TGTGCCAGCAGGACCCCAGGGGACACTAAGGCAGCTAACTATGGCTACACCTTC.

The chain carries TRBV27 and TRBJ1-2; 11 bases fit TRBD1. CDR1 and CDR2 (germline): MNHEY, SMNVEV (reference sequence). This CDR3 has 17 residues. V lost 0 bases, J lost 2 bases, and 5 bases stayed unmatched. The CDR3 loop is CASSLSWGQGGNYGYTF. The DNA for the CDR3 is TGTGCCAGCAGTTTATCGTGGGGACAGGGGGGAAACTATGGCTACACCTTC.

The count of this clone is one. The genes are TRBV10-1 and TRBJ2-5; 7 nucleotides line up with TRBD2. This CDR3 spans 13 amino acids. CDR1 is WNHNN and CDR2 is SYGVQD in the germline V gene (reference sequence). The V gene end was trimmed by 0 bases and the J gene end by 9 bases; junction bases not matched to a gene: 4. CDR3 residues: CASSESEGRAQYF. The CDR3, as DNA: TGCGCCAGCAGTGAGTCGGAAGGGAGGGCCCAGTACTTC.

The gene calls are TRBV20-1 and TRBJ1-2, with D tentatively TRBD1 (6 bases). The length of the CDR3 is 11 residues. The germline CDR1 and CDR2 sequences are DFQATT and SNEGSKA (reference sequence). This chain's CDR3 is CMGLQGNGYTF. In nucleotides, the CDR3 is TGCATGGGGTTACAGGGTAACGGCTACACCTTC.